This is a list of T cell receptor beta chains from one sample in a study of CD8+ T cells in alopecia areata. Libraries were prepared by immunoSEQ multiplex PCR; TCRdb keeps only in-frame clonotypes and omits some of them. The table shows some 95,000 clones, with 44% occurring only once. The source was CD8+ T cells sorted from blood, collected at week 24, from a patient treated with tofacitinib. The receptors stem from a human donor with alopecia areata. The CDR3 runs from the conserved cysteine through the conserved F or W.

V gene: TRBV25-1; J gene: TRBJ2-7; CDR3 length: 14; CDR3 protein: CASSGVDRLHEQYF
V gene: TRBV7-9; J gene: TRBJ1-3; CDR3 length: 15; CDR3 protein: CASSSTDVSGNTIYF
V gene: TRBV6-6; J gene: TRBJ2-5; CDR3 length: 14; CDR3 protein: CASSLGLAGETQYF
V gene: TRBV2; J gene: TRBJ2-2; CDR3 length: 16; CDR3 protein: CASSDTASSRTGELFF
V gene: TRBV6-5; J gene: TRBJ1-3; CDR3 length: 14; CDR3 protein: CASSGPSHGNTIYF
V gene: TRBV29-1; J gene: TRBJ2-3; CDR3 length: 10; CDR3 protein: CSVPWDTQYF
V gene: TRBV4-1; J gene: TRBJ2-1; CDR3 length: 17; CDR3 protein: CASSHTIPGTSESEQFF
V gene: TRBV4-2; J gene: TRBJ2-7; CDR3 length: 15; CDR3 protein: CASSQVQGQLREQYF
V gene: TRBV5-6; J gene: TRBJ2-7; CDR3 length: 14; CDR3 protein: CASSSTLDSYEQYF
V gene: TRBV28; J gene: TRBJ1-1; CDR3 length: 14; CDR3 protein: CASSLGTMNTEAFF
V gene: TRBV9; J gene: TRBJ2-3; CDR3 length: 16; CDR3 protein: CASSVSGTGLTDTQYF
V gene: TRBV5-1; J gene: TRBJ2-5; CDR3 length: 17; CDR3 protein: CASSLGVISTYQETQYF
V gene: TRBV25-1; J gene: TRBJ2-1; CDR3 length: 14; CDR3 protein: CASSETSSYNEQFF
V gene: TRBV9; J gene: TRBJ1-4; CDR3 length: 15; CDR3 protein: CASSPRQAGDEKLFF
V gene: TRBV23-1; J gene: TRBJ2-7; CDR3 length: 15; CDR3 protein: CASSQSICSSYEQYF
V gene: TRBV6-5; J gene: TRBJ1-2; CDR3 length: 13; CDR3 protein: CASSTRSFYGYTF
V gene: TRBV2; J gene: TRBJ2-1; CDR3 length: 15; CDR3 protein: CASRVREDRINEQFF
V gene: TRBV29-1; J gene: TRBJ2-6; CDR3 length: 15; CDR3 protein: CSVERGAGGANVLTF
V gene: TRBV30; J gene: TRBJ2-7; CDR3 length: 15; CDR3 protein: CAWSRPHPDSYEQYF
V gene: TRBV4-1; J gene: TRBJ2-7; CDR3 length: 13; CDR3 protein: CASSLGLSYEQYF
V gene: TRBV29-1; J gene: TRBJ2-7; CDR3 length: 10; CDR3 protein: CSVQGHEQYF
V gene: TRBV14; J gene: TRBJ2-7; CDR3 length: 14; CDR3 protein: CASSLGTGVYEQYF
V gene: TRBV7-9; J gene: TRBJ1-5; CDR3 length: 14; CDR3 protein: CASSDQGFGQPQHF
V gene: TRBV5-1; J gene: TRBJ2-1; CDR3 length: 18; CDR3 protein: CASSGSGTSGRASNEQFF
V gene: TRBV30; J gene: TRBJ2-7; CDR3 length: 14; CDR3 protein: CAWSGQGALYEQYF
V gene: TRBV30; J gene: TRBJ2-3; CDR3 length: 15; CDR3 protein: CAWSADSLTTDTQYF
V gene: TRBV29-1; J gene: TRBJ1-2; CDR3 length: 12; CDR3 protein: CSVPQGTYGYTF
V gene: TRBV14; J gene: TRBJ1-5; CDR3 length: 14; CDR3 protein: CASSPQGAIQPQHF
V gene: TRBV4-1; J gene: TRBJ2-1; CDR3 length: 11; CDR3 protein: CASSGGVGQFF
V gene: TRBV9; J gene: TRBJ2-1; CDR3 length: 17; CDR3 protein: CASSAGIGTSLADEQFF
V gene: TRBV28; J gene: TRBJ2-7; CDR3 length: 10; CDR3 protein: CASARLEQYF
V gene: TRBV27; J gene: TRBJ2-5; CDR3 length: 14; CDR3 protein: CASSLYPAQETQYF
V gene: TRBV4-2; J gene: TRBJ2-7; CDR3 length: 14; CDR3 protein: CASRFALGSYEQYF
V gene: TRBV4-1; J gene: TRBJ2-5; CDR3 length: 16; CDR3 protein: CASSQERGGGQETQYF
V gene: TRBV4-1; J gene: TRBJ2-7; CDR3 length: 16; CDR3 protein: CASSQETAGGRYEQYF
V gene: TRBV9; J gene: TRBJ1-2; CDR3 length: 15; CDR3 protein: CASSAPTGPGPGYTF
V gene: TRBV9; J gene: TRBJ1-1; CDR3 length: 13; CDR3 protein: CASSASSGTEAFF
V gene: TRBV29-1; J gene: TRBJ2-7; CDR3 length: 13; CDR3 protein: CSGRDTFSYEQYF
V gene: TRBV5-1; J gene: TRBJ2-1; CDR3 length: 17; CDR3 protein: CASSSPSGGGSYNEQFF
V gene: TRBV5-6; J gene: TRBJ2-6; CDR3 length: 14; CDR3 protein: CASSLQGGANVLTF
V gene: TRBV20-1; J gene: TRBJ2-7; CDR3 length: 10; CDR3 protein: CSAGGFEQYF
V gene: TRBV12-5; J gene: TRBJ2-7; CDR3 length: 15; CDR3 protein: CASGPKGTGSVEQYF
V gene: TRBV7-2; J gene: TRBJ2-1; CDR3 length: 13; CDR3 protein: CASTQGAYNEQFF